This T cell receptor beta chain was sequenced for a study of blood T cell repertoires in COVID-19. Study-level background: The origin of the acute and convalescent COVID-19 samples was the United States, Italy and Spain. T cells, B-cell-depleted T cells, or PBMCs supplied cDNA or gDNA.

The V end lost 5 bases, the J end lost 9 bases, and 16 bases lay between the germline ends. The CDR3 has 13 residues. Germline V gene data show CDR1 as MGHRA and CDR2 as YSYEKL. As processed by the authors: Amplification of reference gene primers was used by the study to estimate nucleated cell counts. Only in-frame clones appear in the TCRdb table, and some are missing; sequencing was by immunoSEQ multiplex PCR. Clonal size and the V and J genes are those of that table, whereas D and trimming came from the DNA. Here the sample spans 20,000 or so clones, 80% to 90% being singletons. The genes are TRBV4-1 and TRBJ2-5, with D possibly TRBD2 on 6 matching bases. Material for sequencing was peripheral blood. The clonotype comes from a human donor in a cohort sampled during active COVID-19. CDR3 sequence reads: CASSTPGLPSQYF. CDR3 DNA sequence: TGCGCCAGCAGCACACCGGGACTCCCTTCCCAGTACTTC.